This T cell receptor (beta chain) is from a study of cytomegalovirus exposure and HLA in healthy donors. The PCR had 60 Vbeta and 13 Jbeta primers. Clones were read by immunoSEQ multiplex PCR, and TCRdb kept only the in-frame ones, dropping some. Recorded for this sample: fewer than 40,000 clones. Germline CDR1 and CDR2: MDHEN and SYDVKM. V trimming: 6 bases; J trimming: 9 bases; junction bases outside the gene matches: 8. The CDR3 extends over 13 amino acids. Worth noting for this clone: What it binds is not known.

Broader study findings: Altogether, 150 to 200 TCR beta chains were recorded as cytomegalovirus-associated. It was reported that TCR beta sequences correctly inferred the HLA-A and HLA-B alleles for most subjects. Relative to equally common others, HLA-associated TCR beta chains showed greater clonal expansion in a later analysis. An analysis done earlier found most TCR beta V segments productive about 87% or about 30% of the time.

The specimen was PBMCs. This clonotype originated in a woman aged 40 to 50 in good health and CMV-seropositive. This chain connects TRBV28 to TRBJ1-5; 7 nucleotides align to TRBD1. The CDR3 DNA is TGTGCCAGCAGACAACCCGACAGGGCGCCCCAGCATTTT. Translation gives CASRQPDRAPQHF. Together with reference TRBV28 and TRBJ1-5, the CDR3 gives the full variable domain: DVKVTQSSRYLVKRTGEKVFLECVQDMDHENMFWYRQDPGLGLRLIYFSYDVKMKEKGDIPEGYSVSREKKERFSLILESASTNQTSMYLCASRQPDRAPQHFGDGTRLSIL.